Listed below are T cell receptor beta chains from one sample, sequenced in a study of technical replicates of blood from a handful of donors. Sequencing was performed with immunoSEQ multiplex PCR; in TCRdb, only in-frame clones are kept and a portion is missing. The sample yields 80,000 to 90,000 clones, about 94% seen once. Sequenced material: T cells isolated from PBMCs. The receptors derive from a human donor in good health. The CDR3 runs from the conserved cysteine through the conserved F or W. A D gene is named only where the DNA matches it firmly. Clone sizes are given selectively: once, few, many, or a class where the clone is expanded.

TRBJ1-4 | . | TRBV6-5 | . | TGTGCCAGCAGTTGGGAGGGGCCGAGAGAAAAACTGTTTTTT | CASSWEGPREKLFF
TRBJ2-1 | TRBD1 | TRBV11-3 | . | TGTGCCAGCAGCCGGGACAGGGGGTCCTACAATGAGCAGTTCTTC | CASSRDRGSYNEQFF
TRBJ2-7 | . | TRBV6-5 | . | TGTGCCAGCAGTACCCGGTACAGGTCCTACGAGCAGTACTTC | CASSTRYRSYEQYF
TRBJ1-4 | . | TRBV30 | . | TGTGCCTGGAGCACTATCACTAATGAAAAACTGTTTTTT | CAWSTITNEKLFF
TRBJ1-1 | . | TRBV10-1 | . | TGCGCCAGCAGAGCAACGCGGTTGGACACTGAAGCTTTCTTT | CASRATRLDTEAFF
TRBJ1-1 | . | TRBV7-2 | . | TGTGCCAGCAGCCCAGGGGCAGGGTTTGGTTTCTTT | CASSPGAGFGFF
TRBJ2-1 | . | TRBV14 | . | TGTGCCAGCAGCCAGGTGACAGCCTACAATGAGCAGTTCTTC | CASSQVTAYNEQFF
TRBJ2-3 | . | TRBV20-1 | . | TGCAGTGCTGAACGGGGGGATACGCAGTATTTT | CSAERGDTQYF
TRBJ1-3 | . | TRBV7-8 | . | TGTGCCAGCAGCACAGACCTCCGGGGGGCTGCTGGAAACACCATATATTTT | CASSTDLRGAAGNTIYF
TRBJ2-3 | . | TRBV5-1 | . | TGCGCCAGCAGCGGGGGCCTGAATCCAGATACGCAGTATTTT | CASSGGLNPDTQYF
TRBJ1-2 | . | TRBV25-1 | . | TGTGCCAGCAGTGAACTTCAGGGGACCTATGGCTACACCTTC | CASSELQGTYGYTF
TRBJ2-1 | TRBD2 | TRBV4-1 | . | TGCGCCAGCAGCCAAGGACTAGCGGTGAACAATGAGCAGTTCTTC | CASSQGLAVNNEQFF
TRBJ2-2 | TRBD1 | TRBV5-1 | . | TGCGCCAGCAGCACGACCGGACAGGCGAACACCGGGGAGCTGTTTTTT | CASSTTGQANTGELFF
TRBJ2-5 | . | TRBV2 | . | TGTGCCAGCAGTGCAAAAGAGGCCAGTACCCAGTACTTC | CASSAKEASTQYF
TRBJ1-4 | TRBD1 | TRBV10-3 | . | TGTGCCATCAGGCCAGGGGGCCGAGATGAAAAACTGTTTTTT | CAIRPGGRDEKLFF
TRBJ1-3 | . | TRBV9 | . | TGTGCCAGCAGCGTAGTAGAGGGTTTTGGAAACACCATATATTTT | CASSVVEGFGNTIYF
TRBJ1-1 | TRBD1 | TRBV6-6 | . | TGTGCCAGCAGCCGGGACAGCGCAAACACTGAAGCTTTCTTT | CASSRDSANTEAFF
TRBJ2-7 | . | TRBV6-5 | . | TGTGCCAGCAGTTACTCATTGTCCGGGGCCTACGAGCAGTACTTC | CASSYSLSGAYEQYF
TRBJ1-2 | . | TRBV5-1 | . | TGCGCCAGCAGCCAAACTAAAACAGGGAACTATGGCTACACCTTC | CASSQTKTGNYGYTF
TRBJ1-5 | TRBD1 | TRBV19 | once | TGTGCCAGTACTACGGGACAGAGTAGCAATCAGCCCCAGCATTTT | CASTTGQSSNQPQHF
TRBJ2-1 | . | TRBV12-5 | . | TGTGCTAGTGGTTTTCATCCGGGGTCAAGTAATGAGCAGTTCTTC | CASGFHPGSSNEQFF
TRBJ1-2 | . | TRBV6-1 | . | TGTGCCAGCAGTGAAGCTGCAGTCTCCTATGGCTACACCTTC | CASSEAAVSYGYTF
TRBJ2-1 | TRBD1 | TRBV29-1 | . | TGCAGCACACGGACAGGGACCTACAATGAGCAGTTCTTC | CSTRTGTYNEQFF
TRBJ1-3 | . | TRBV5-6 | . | TGTGCCAGCAGCTTGGTGGGGGCCCGCTCTGGAAACACCATATATTTT | CASSLVGARSGNTIYF
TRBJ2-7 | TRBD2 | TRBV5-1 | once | TGCGCCAGCAGCGAACTAGCGGAACCTACCTACGAGCAGTACTTC | CASSELAEPTYEQYF
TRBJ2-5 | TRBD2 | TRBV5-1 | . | TGCGCCAGCAGCTTGGGGGCCGGGACTAGCGGTCAAGAGACCCAGTACTTC | CASSLGAGTSGQETQYF
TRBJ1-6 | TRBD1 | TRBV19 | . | TGTGCCAGTAGTGACAGGGTCGGTGACTCACCCCTCCACTTT | CASSDRVGDSPLHF
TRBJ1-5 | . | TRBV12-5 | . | TGTGCTAGTGGTTTGGTTGCAGGACAGTATAATCAGCCCCAGCATTTT | CASGLVAGQYNQPQHF
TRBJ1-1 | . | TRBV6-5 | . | TGTGCCAGCAGCCACACCACGAACACTGAAGCTTTCTTT | CASSHTTNTEAFF
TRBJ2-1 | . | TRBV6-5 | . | TGTGCCAGCAGTGTAGACACAGGCTCCTACAATGAGCAGTTCTTC | CASSVDTGSYNEQFF
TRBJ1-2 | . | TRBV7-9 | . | TGTGCCAGCAGCCCCATCGGGGGCTACACCTTC | CASSPIGGYTF
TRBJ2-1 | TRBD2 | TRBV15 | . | TGTGCCACCAGCAGAGCTAGCGGCCAATCCTACAATGAGCAGTTCTTC | CATSRASGQSYNEQFF
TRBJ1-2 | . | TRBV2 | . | TGTGCCAGCAGTTTGACAGTATCGAGCTATGGCTACACCTTC | CASSLTVSSYGYTF
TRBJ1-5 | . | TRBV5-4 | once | TGTGCCAGCAGCTCGGCGGGTAGCAATCAGCCCCAGCATTTT | CASSSAGSNQPQHF
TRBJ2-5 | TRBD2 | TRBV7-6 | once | TGTGCCAGCAGCCCGGTTCGGGGTGGGGGGGGAGAGACCCAGTACTTC | CASSPVRGGGGETQYF
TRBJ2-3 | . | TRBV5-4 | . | TGTGCCAGCAGCCCCGGGGGAGTTAAAGATACGCAGTATTTT | CASSPGGVKDTQYF
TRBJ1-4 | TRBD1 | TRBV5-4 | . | TGTGCCAGCAGCTTGGGGACAGGGGGTGAAAAACTGTTTTTT | CASSLGTGGEKLFF
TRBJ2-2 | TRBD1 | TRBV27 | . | TGTGCCAGCAGTCGTACAGGGGTACCCGGGGAGCTGTTTTTT | CASSRTGVPGELFF
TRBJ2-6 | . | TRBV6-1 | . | TGTGCCAGCAGTGAATTACAGTCTGGGGCCAACGTCCTGACTTTC | CASSELQSGANVLTF
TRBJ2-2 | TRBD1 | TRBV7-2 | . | TGTGCCAGCAGGGAACAGGGGGTTTACGGGGAGCTGTTTTTT | CASREQGVYGELFF
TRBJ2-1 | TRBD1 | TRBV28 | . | TGTGCCAGCGGGGACCGGGACAGGAATGAGCAGTTCTTC | CASGDRDRNEQFF